These 17 T cell receptor beta chains were all obtained from the same sample, sequenced in a study of T cells after yellow fever vaccination. Each CDR3 protein is one row after TCRdb ran MiXCR on the 5' RACE reads. The sample includes some 670,000 distinct CDR3 sequences, approximately 13% of them seen just once. Material: PBMCs, obtained on the day of the yellow fever booster vaccination. Every receptor here comes from a man aged 25 to 45 who received the YFV17D yellow fever vaccine.

The table lists this clonotype with a few counts. This rearrangement joins TRBV7-7 to TRBJ2-5; TRBD2 might be the D (6 bases). CDR1 and CDR2 from the germline V gene are SSHAT and FNYEAQ (reference sequence). The CDR3 spans 15 residues. V gave up 5 bases and J gave up 1 base, with 14 bases separating them. CDR3 DNA sequence: TGTGCCAGCAGCCTACTGCTAGCGAGCCAAGAGACCCAGTACTTC. This encodes CASSLLLASQETQYF.

This clonotype was detected only a few times. The genes are TRBV7-2 and TRBJ2-1; D is unresolved. Trimming removed 5 bases from V and 3 bases from J, with 8 bases in between. The CDR3 has 13 amino acids. CDR1 and CDR2 from the germline V gene are SGHTA and FQGNSA. In DNA form, the CDR3 reads TGTGCCAGCAGCCCATTAGTCTACAATGAGCAGTTCTTC. Protein product: CASSPLVYNEQFF.

This CDR3 is CATSRVPAGDTQYF. The CDR3 DNA reads as TGTGCCACCAGCAGAGTACCCGCGGGGGATACGCAGTATTTT. V and J are TRBV15 and TRBJ2-3; TRBD2 is a possible D gene (6 bases). This CDR3 has 14 amino acids. In germline, CDR1 is LNHNV, CDR2 YYDKDF (reference sequence). V was clipped by 1 base and J by 6 bases, with 11 bases between them.

This clonotype was observed a few times. The chain joins TRBV28 to TRBJ2-5, with D possibly TRBD1 on 6 matching bases. CDR1 MDHEN and CDR2 SYDVKM come from the germline V gene. This CDR3 has 14 amino acids. V was cut by 5 bases and J by 5 bases, with 15 bases left in between. CDR3: CASSPGQLRETQYF. In DNA form, the CDR3 reads TGTGCCAGCAGTCCGGGACAACTGAGGGAGACCCAGTACTTC.

This clonotype showed up just a few times. The chain recombines TRBV7-8 with TRBJ2-7; no definite D call. The CDR3 sequence is 13 residues long. The ends were cut back, 5 bases at V and 6 bases at J, with 14 bases in the middle. CDR1 SGHVS and CDR2 FQNEAQ come from the germline V gene. DNA for the CDR3: TGTGCCAGCAGCCGGGCGGAGAACTCCGAGCAGTACTTC. As protein: CASSRAENSEQYF.

The chain employs TRBV20-1 and TRBJ1-1; 9 bases agree with TRBD1. Germline trimming cut 1 base from V and 5 bases from J; bases unmatched to any gene: 8. Germline CDR1 DFQATT, CDR2 SNEGSKA (reference sequence). This CDR3 spans 15 amino acids. The CDR3 loop is CSARGDRAAGTEAFF. CDR3 DNA: TGCAGTGCTAGAGGGGACAGGGCGGCGGGGACTGAAGCTTTCTTT.

This clonotype was seen a few times. This sequence joins TRBV4-3 and TRBJ2-1, with TRBD1 matching 7 bases. Trimming removed 4 bases from V and 8 bases from J; junction bases left unmatched: 8. Germline V gene data show CDR1 as LGHNA and CDR2 as YSLEER. This CDR3 comprises 14 residues. This CDR3 is CASSPGQGDDEQFF. For the CDR3, the DNA is TGCGCCAGCAGCCCCGGCCAGGGGGACGATGAGCAGTTCTTC.

V is TRBV5-8 and J is TRBJ1-1; D call uncertain. The V gene lost 3 bases and the J gene lost 3 bases, with 9 bases spanning the gap. CDR1 and CDR2 (germline): SGHTS, YDEGEE. The length of the CDR3 is 13 residues. The DNA of the CDR3 is TGTGCCAGCAGCTATAACTTAGACACTGAAGCTTTCTTT. As protein: CASSYNLDTEAFF.

Here the CDR3 reads CASSLMSGRRAEQFF. DNA for the CDR3: TGTGCCAGCAGCCTGATGAGCGGGAGGAGGGCTGAGCAGTTCTTC. This chain links TRBV7-2 with TRBJ2-1, with TRBD2 matching over 9 bases. J was trimmed by 9 bases and V by 5 bases; bases with no gene match: 11. CDR3 length equals 15 residues. Germline V gene data show CDR1 as SGHTA and CDR2 as FQGNSA.

This clonotype was observed a handful of times. This chain links TRBV18 with TRBJ2-3; maybe TRBD2 (5 bases). The CDR3 has 14 residues. Germline loops: CDR1 KGHSH, CDR2 LQKENI. Trimming removed 0 bases at V and 6 bases at J, with 10 bases between. The CDR3 sequence: CASSPPGTGDTQYF. CDR3 DNA: TGTGCCAGCTCACCACCCGGAACGGGGGATACGCAGTATTTT.

This clonotype was seen only a few times. The chain combines TRBV27 with TRBJ1-1; D not resolved. This CDR3 is built from 15 residues. The germline V and J ends were trimmed by 3 bases and 5 bases, with 16 bases remaining between them. The germline gives CDR1 MNHEY, CDR2 SMNVEV (reference sequence). The CDR3 reads CASSFGDGRDTEAFF. CDR3 nucleotide sequence: TGTGCCAGCAGTTTCGGCGACGGACGGGATACTGAAGCTTTCTTT.

Ten or more counts support this clonotype. The chain has TRBV7-9 and TRBJ2-1; TRBD1 or TRBD2 may be the D gene (5 bases each). V was pared by 1 base and J by 6 bases, with 13 bases between. Germline V gene sequence: CDR1 SEHNR, CDR2 FQNEAQ (reference sequence). The CDR3 covers 15 residues. The CDR3 coding sequence is TGTGCCAGCAGCTTAGAATGGGGGTCCGGCAATGAGCAGTTCTTC. It is translated as CASSLEWGSGNEQFF.

Only a few counts were recorded for this clonotype. CDR3 loop: CSATAGGPLYEQYF. In nucleotides, the CDR3 is TGCAGTGCTACCGCGGGAGGGCCGTTATACGAGCAGTACTTC. This chain uses TRBV20-1 with TRBJ2-7; 9 bases map to TRBD2. Germline V gene lookup returns CDR1 DFQATT and CDR2 SNEGSKA (reference sequence). The length of the CDR3 is 14 residues. V lost 4 bases to trimming and J lost 4 bases; unmatched junction nucleotides: 8.

This chain joins TRBV7-2 and TRBJ2-7; D is unclear. This CDR3 spans 14 amino acids. V was pared by 1 base and J by 2 bases, with 9 bases between. Germline V CDR1 and CDR2: SGHTA, FQGNSA. CDR3 DNA: TGTGCCAGCAGCTTAGGAGGCCAAGCCTACGAGCAGTACTTC. Its translation: CASSLGGQAYEQYF. The whole variable domain, remainder taken from reference TRBV7-2 and TRBJ2-7, is GAGVSQSPSNKVTEKGKDVELRCDPISGHTALYWYRQSLGQGLEFLIYFQGNSAPDKSGLPSDRFSAERTGGSVSTLTIQRTQQEDSAVYLCASSLGGQAYEQYFGPGTRLTVT.

This clonotype occurred many times. This chain links TRBV7-9 with TRBJ1-5; D not resolved. The CDR3 consists of 12 residues. The germline V gene has CDR1 SEHNR and CDR2 FQNEAQ (reference sequence). The V gene lost 2 bases and the J gene lost 5 bases, with 4 bases spanning the gap. CDR3 nucleotides: TGTGCCAGCAGCTTACGGGATCAGCCCCAGCATTTT. Amino acids: CASSLRDQPQHF.

This clonotype was seen a few times. The gene calls are TRBV7-8 and TRBJ2-2; TRBD2 matches 8 bases. Germline-derived CDR1 and CDR2 are SGHVS and FQNEAQ. V was pared by 4 bases and J by 2 bases, with 15 bases of the junction left unmatched. There are 19 residues in the CDR3. CDR3 coding DNA: TGTGCCAGCAGCTCCCCGGGGGGGCGGGGACTCCCCAACACCGGGGAGCTGTTTTTT. Its translation: CASSSPGGRGLPNTGELFF.

V usage is TRBV30 and J usage is TRBJ2-1, with 8 bases matching TRBD2. The length of the CDR3 is 13 residues. The junction had 5 bases not matched to a gene; V was cut back by 4 bases and J by 6 bases. Germline CDR1 reads GTSNPN; CDR2 reads SVGIG (reference sequence). The CDR3 sequence is CAWIGRAGNEQFF. CDR3 sequence (DNA): TGTGCCTGGATCGGGAGGGCAGGCAATGAGCAGTTCTTC.